Listed below are T cell receptor beta chains from one sample, sequenced in a study of post-analysis software for immune sequencing data. One entry per CDR3 protein results from TCRdb running MiXCR on the PCR reads. Seen here are hundreds of thousands of distinct CDR3 sequences, less than 35% observed once, and the top ten hold more than 0.55%. Input material: blood. The source of these receptors is a girl between 10 and 17 years old with multiple sclerosis. Both conserved end residues are part of each CDR3. Each record gives: D gene, J gene, V gene, clone size, CDR3 DNA, CDR3 protein. D genes are given only for firm matches. Size is stated for part of the rows, as once, few or many counts, or as a class when the clone is expanded.

D: .; J: TRBJ2-1; V: TRBV13; size: .; DNA: TGTGCCAGCAGCTTACTCGGGACTGGGGGTCAAGAGACCCAGTTCTTC; CDR3: CASSLLGTGGQETQFF
D: .; J: TRBJ2-1; V: TRBV7-2; size: few; DNA: TGTGCCAGCAGCTTATCCCCCGGAAGCTCCTACAATGAGCAGTTCTTC; CDR3: CASSLSPGSSYNEQFF
D: .; J: TRBJ2-3; V: TRBV7-2; size: few; DNA: TGTGCCAGCAGCCACCCCATTCGGGACCCAGGCACAGATACGCAGTATTTT; CDR3: CASSHPIRDPGTDTQYF
D: .; J: TRBJ2-1; V: TRBV6-4; size: many; DNA: TGTGCCAGCAGTGACCGGGACAACAATGAGCAGTTCTTC; CDR3: CASSDRDNNEQFF
D: .; J: TRBJ2-3; V: TRBV27; size: .; DNA: TGTGCCAGCAGTTTATCATCTGGGGGCTCCCCAGATACGCAGTATTTT; CDR3: CASSLSSGGSPDTQYF
D: .; J: TRBJ2-1; V: TRBV7-2; size: .; DNA: TGTGCCAGCAGCTTACCAGTTAACAATGAGCAGTTCTTC; CDR3: CASSLPVNNEQFF
D: TRBD1; J: TRBJ2-7; V: TRBV6-5; size: .; DNA: TGTGCCAGCAGGAAGACAGGGAGCTCCTACGAGCAGTACTTC; CDR3: CASRKTGSSYEQYF
D: .; J: TRBJ2-3; V: TRBV28; size: few; DNA: TGTGCCAGCACCTGGACCGTGCGGTTGGCAGATACGCAGTATTTT; CDR3: CASTWTVRLADTQYF
D: TRBD2; J: TRBJ2-5; V: TRBV28; size: few; DNA: TGTGCCAGCAGTGACCTCGTGGGAGGGATGGCGGAGACCCAGTACTTC; CDR3: CASSDLVGGMAETQYF
D: .; J: TRBJ2-1; V: TRBV6-5; size: few; DNA: TGTGCCAGCAGTTACGGTGCCGGACAGTCCTACAATGAGCAGTTCTTC; CDR3: CASSYGAGQSYNEQFF
D: TRBD1; J: TRBJ2-1; V: TRBV20-1; size: .; DNA: TGCAGTGCGCACGGGACAGGCTTCGGTTATGAGCAGTTCTTC; CDR3: CSAHGTGFGYEQFF
D: .; J: TRBJ1-5; V: TRBV20-1; size: .; DNA: TGCAGTGCTAGAAACCGACAGCCCCAGCATTTT; CDR3: CSARNRQPQHF
D: .; J: TRBJ1-1; V: TRBV27; size: .; DNA: TGTGCCAGCAGACCCAACAGGGAATTCCCTGAAGCTTTCTTT; CDR3: CASRPNREFPEAFF
D: .; J: TRBJ2-7; V: TRBV6-5; size: .; DNA: TGTGCCAGCAGGGTCGGGGCGGCGGCCTACGAGCAGTACTTC; CDR3: CASRVGAAAYEQYF
D: TRBD2; J: TRBJ2-1; V: TRBV20-1; size: many; DNA: TGCAGTGCCCAACTAGCGGGAGGGAGGAATGAGCAGTTCTTC; CDR3: CSAQLAGGRNEQFF
D: .; J: TRBJ2-1; V: TRBV11-2; size: few; DNA: TGTGCCAGCAGCTTAGACAGGGGCGGTTACAATGAGCAGTTCTTC; CDR3: CASSLDRGGYNEQFF
D: .; J: TRBJ2-2; V: TRBV4-3; size: few; DNA: TGCGCCAGCAGCCAAGATCGGGGTTACACCGGGGAGCTGTTTTTT; CDR3: CASSQDRGYTGELFF
D: TRBD1; J: TRBJ2-7; V: TRBV6-5; size: few; DNA: TGTGCCAGCGGGGAACCCGGGACAGGGTTCTACGAGCAGTACTTC; CDR3: CASGEPGTGFYEQYF
D: .; J: TRBJ2-3; V: TRBV29-1; size: many; DNA: TGCAGCGTTGCCAGGGCTAGCACAGATACGCAGTATTTT; CDR3: CSVARASTDTQYF
D: TRBD1; J: TRBJ1-1; V: TRBV10-3; size: few; DNA: TGTGCCATCAGTGAGTCGTGGCAGGGGGGGACTGAAGCTTTCTTT; CDR3: CAISESWQGGTEAFF
D: .; J: TRBJ1-1; V: TRBV14; size: .; DNA: TGTGCCAGCAGCAACCTTCCCGGGCAGACGAACACTGAAGCTTTCTTT; CDR3: CASSNLPGQTNTEAFF
D: .; J: TRBJ1-5; V: TRBV29-1; size: .; DNA: TGCAGCGCCACCATGGGGGACAACCAGCCCCAGCATTTT; CDR3: CSATMGDNQPQHF
D: TRBD2; J: TRBJ2-5; V: TRBV6-2/TRBV6-3; size: .; DNA: TGTGCCAGCAGTTACTCGACTAGCGGGAGTCCCAAGACCCAGTACTTC; CDR3: CASSYSTSGSPKTQYF
D: TRBD1; J: TRBJ1-4; V: TRBV10-2; size: .; DNA: TGCGCCAGCAGGAGACGAACAGGGGGTGGCGAAAAACTGTTTTTT; CDR3: CASRRRTGGGEKLFF
D: .; J: TRBJ1-1; V: TRBV6-6; size: few; DNA: TGTGCCAGCAGCGAGACAACTGCCGCCCGTGAAGCTTTCTTT; CDR3: CASSETTAAREAFF
D: .; J: TRBJ2-1; V: TRBV25-1; size: .; DNA: TGTGCCAGCAGTGACGGGCCACTCAATGAGCAGTTCTTC; CDR3: CASSDGPLNEQFF
D: .; J: TRBJ2-5; V: TRBV3-1; size: .; DNA: TGTGCCAGCAGCCAAGTAATGGGGATCCAAGAGACCCAGTACTTC; CDR3: CASSQVMGIQETQYF
D: TRBD1; J: TRBJ2-3; V: TRBV29-1; size: few; DNA: TGCAGCGTTGAAGGGACAGGGACCCATACGGCAGATACGCAGTATTTT; CDR3: CSVEGTGTHTADTQYF
D: .; J: TRBJ1-2; V: TRBV15; size: .; DNA: TGTGCCACCAGCCGGGGGGACCGAGGGGACTATGGCTACACCTTC; CDR3: CATSRGDRGDYGYTF
D: .; J: TRBJ2-5; V: TRBV20-1; size: .; DNA: TGCAGTGCTTGGGACTTTGGAGAGACCCAGTACTTC; CDR3: CSAWDFGETQYF
D: .; J: TRBJ1-6; V: TRBV9; size: .; DNA: TGTGCCAGCAGCGCAAGGACGGTCCCCGGATCACCTCTCCACTTT; CDR3: CASSARTVPGSPLHF
D: .; J: TRBJ2-6; V: TRBV18; size: .; DNA: TGTGCCAGCTCAACGAAACTCTCTGGGGCCAACGTCCTGACTTTC; CDR3: CASSTKLSGANVLTF
D: TRBD1; J: TRBJ1-1; V: TRBV28; size: few; DNA: TGTGCCAGCGGCGACAGGGGGAGGCTCACTGAAGCTTTCTTT; CDR3: CASGDRGRLTEAFF
D: TRBD1; J: TRBJ2-1; V: TRBV7-2; size: many; DNA: TGTGCCAGCAGCTTAGGGGACAGGGGGCGCAAAAAGCAGTTCTTC; CDR3: CASSLGDRGRKKQFF
D: .; J: TRBJ2-4; V: TRBV6-6; size: .; DNA: TGTGCCAGCAGAGTTAACCGCGGCAGTGCAGCCAAAAACATTCAGTACTTC; CDR3: CASRVNRGSAAKNIQYF
D: .; J: TRBJ1-1; V: TRBV6-5; size: few; DNA: TGTGCCAGCAGTTACTCCCGGGTGAACACTGAAGCTTTCTTT; CDR3: CASSYSRVNTEAFF
D: .; J: TRBJ1-2; V: TRBV15; size: few; DNA: TGTGCCACCAACCCCCAGAAAAGTAACTATGGCTACACCTTC; CDR3: CATNPQKSNYGYTF
D: .; J: TRBJ2-7; V: TRBV20-1; size: .; DNA: TGCAGTGCTAGAGATCCAGGACCAGCGGAGGGTCTATACGAGCAGTACTTC; CDR3: CSARDPGPAEGLYEQYF
D: .; J: TRBJ1-2; V: TRBV5-5; size: few; DNA: TGTGCCAGCAGCCCGGGCCTCGCGGACTATGGCTACACCTTC; CDR3: CASSPGLADYGYTF
D: .; J: TRBJ2-7; V: TRBV6-2/TRBV6-3; size: .; DNA: TGTGCCAGCAGTGAACAGGAAGCGCTCGACGAGCAGTACTTC; CDR3: CASSEQEALDEQYF
D: .; J: TRBJ1-5; V: TRBV6-2/TRBV6-3; size: .; DNA: TGTGCCAGCAGTTACTCGATGAGCAGTAATCAGCCCCAGCATTTT; CDR3: CASSYSMSSNQPQHF
D: .; J: TRBJ2-1; V: TRBV24-1; size: .; DNA: TGTGCCACCAGTGACCGATCCCGGATTGGGGGGGGCAAGGTCAACTACTACAATGAGCAGTTCTTC; CDR3: CATSDRSRIGGGKVNYYNEQFF
D: .; J: TRBJ1-5; V: TRBV5-1; size: .; DNA: TGCGCCAGCAGCTGGGGGGGGGGAATGAGCAATCAGCCCCAGCATTTT; CDR3: CASSWGGGMSNQPQHF
D: .; J: TRBJ1-1; V: TRBV6-6; size: .; DNA: TGTGCCAGCAGCGATCCCGGGGAATTGGACGCTTTCTTT; CDR3: CASSDPGELDAFF
D: .; J: TRBJ2-1; V: TRBV28; size: few; DNA: TGTGCCAGCAGTTTATCCAGGCAACGGGGGCAGTTCTTC; CDR3: CASSLSRQRGQFF
D: .; J: TRBJ1-1; V: TRBV5-5; size: .; DNA: TGTGCCAGCAGCCCCCGACAGGTATTCACTGAAGCTTTCTTT; CDR3: CASSPRQVFTEAFF